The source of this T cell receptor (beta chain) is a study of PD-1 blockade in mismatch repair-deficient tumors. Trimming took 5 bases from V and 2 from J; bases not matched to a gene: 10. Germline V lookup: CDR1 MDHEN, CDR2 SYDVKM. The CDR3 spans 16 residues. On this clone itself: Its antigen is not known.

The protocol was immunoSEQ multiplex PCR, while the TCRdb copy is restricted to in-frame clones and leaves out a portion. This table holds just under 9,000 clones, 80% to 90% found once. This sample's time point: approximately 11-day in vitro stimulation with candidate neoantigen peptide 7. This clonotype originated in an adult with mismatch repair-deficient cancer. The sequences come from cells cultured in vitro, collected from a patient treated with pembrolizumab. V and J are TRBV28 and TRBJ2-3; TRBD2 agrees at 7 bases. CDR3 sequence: CASSDQLRGDTDTQYF. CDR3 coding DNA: TGTGCCAGCAGTGACCAATTACGGGGGGACACAGATACGCAGTATTTT.